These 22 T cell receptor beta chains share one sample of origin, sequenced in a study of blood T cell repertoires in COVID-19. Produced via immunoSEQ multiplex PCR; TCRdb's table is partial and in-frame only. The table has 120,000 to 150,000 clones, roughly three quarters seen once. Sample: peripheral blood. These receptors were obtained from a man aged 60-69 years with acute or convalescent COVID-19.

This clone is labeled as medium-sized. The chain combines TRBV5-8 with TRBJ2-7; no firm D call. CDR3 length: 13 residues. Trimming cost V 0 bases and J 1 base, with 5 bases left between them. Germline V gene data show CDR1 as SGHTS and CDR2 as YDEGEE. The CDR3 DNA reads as TGTGCCAGCAGCTTGGAGGAGTCCTACGAGCAGTACTTC. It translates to CASSLEESYEQYF. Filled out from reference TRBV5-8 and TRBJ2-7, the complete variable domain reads EAGVTQSPTHLIKTRGQQATLRCSPISGHTSVYWYQQALGLGLQFLLWYDEGEERNRGNFPPRFSGRQFPNYSSELNVNALELEDSALYLCASSLEESYEQYFGPGTRLTVT.

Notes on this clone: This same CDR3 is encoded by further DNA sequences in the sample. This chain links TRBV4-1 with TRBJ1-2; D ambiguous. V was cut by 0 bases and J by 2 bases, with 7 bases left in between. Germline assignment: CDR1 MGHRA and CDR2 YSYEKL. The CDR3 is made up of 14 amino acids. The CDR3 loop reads CASSQDPVNYGYTF. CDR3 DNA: TGCGCCAGCAGCCAAGACCCAGTGAACTATGGCTACACCTTC.

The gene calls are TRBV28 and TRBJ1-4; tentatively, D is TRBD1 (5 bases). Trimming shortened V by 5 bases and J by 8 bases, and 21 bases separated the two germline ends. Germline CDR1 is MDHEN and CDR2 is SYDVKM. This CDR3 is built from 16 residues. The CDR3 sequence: CASSLTGTRGREKLFF. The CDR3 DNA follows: TGTGCCAGCAGTCTGACCGGGACCCGTGGGAGGGAAAAACTGTTTTTT.

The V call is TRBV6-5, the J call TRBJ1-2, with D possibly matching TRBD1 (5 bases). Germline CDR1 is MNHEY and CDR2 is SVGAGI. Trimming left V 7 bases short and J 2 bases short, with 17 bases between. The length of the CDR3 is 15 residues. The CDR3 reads CASTSMAGGNYGYTF. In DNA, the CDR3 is TGTGCCAGCACCTCAATGGCCGGGGGGAACTATGGCTACACCTTC.

CDR3 nucleotides: TGTGCCAGCAGCCCCCTTGAGGGTTACTATGGCTACACCTTC. As protein: CASSPLEGYYGYTF. The V gene is TRBV9, the J gene TRBJ1-2; D not resolved. The V end lost 4 bases, the J end lost 3 bases, and 13 bases lay between the germline ends. Per the germline V gene, CDR1 is SGDLS and CDR2 is YYNGEE. The length of the CDR3 is 14 residues.

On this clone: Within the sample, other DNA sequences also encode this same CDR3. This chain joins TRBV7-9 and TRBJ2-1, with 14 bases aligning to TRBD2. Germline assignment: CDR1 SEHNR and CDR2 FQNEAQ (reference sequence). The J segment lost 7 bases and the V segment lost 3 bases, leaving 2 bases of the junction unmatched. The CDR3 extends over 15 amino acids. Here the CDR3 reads CASSLGLAGVNEQFF. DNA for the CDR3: TGTGCCAGCAGCTTGGGACTAGCGGGAGTGAATGAGCAGTTCTTC.

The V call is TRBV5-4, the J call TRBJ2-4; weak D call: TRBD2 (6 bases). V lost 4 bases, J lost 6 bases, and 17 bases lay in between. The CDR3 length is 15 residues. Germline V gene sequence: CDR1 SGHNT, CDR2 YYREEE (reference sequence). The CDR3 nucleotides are TGTGCCAGCAGCCGGGACTCTTTAACGGGAAACATTCAGTACTTC. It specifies CASSRDSLTGNIQYF.

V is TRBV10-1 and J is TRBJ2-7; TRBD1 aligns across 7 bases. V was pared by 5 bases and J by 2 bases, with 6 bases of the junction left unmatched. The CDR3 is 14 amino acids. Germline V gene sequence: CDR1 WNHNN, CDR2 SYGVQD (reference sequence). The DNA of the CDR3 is TGCGCCAGCAGTACCGGGACAGCCGCCTACGAGCAGTACTTC. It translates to CASSTGTAAYEQYF.

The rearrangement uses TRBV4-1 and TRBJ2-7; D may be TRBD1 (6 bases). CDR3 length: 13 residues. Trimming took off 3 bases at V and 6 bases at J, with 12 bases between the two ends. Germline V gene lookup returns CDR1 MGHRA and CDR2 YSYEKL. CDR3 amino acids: CASSQGADGEQYF. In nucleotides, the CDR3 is TGCGCCAGCAGCCAGGGGGCGGACGGCGAGCAGTACTTC.

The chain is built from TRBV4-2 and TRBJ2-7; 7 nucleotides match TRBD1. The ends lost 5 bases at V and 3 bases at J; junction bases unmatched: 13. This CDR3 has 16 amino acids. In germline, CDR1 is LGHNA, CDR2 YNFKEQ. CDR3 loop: CASSEGQPERGYEQYF. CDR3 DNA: TGTGCCAGCAGCGAGGGACAGCCTGAAAGGGGCTACGAGCAGTACTTC.

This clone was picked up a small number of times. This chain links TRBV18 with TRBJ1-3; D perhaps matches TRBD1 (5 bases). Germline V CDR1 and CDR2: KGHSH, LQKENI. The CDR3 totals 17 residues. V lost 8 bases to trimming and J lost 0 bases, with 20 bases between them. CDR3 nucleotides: TGTGCCAGCCAGTTGACAGCTACTTTATACTCTGGAAACACCATATATTTT. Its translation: CASQLTATLYSGNTIYF.

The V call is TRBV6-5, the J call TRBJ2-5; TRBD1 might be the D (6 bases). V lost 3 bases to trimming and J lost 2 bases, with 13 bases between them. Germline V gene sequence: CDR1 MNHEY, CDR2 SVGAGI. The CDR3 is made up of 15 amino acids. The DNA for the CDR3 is TGTGCCAGCAGTTATGGTCAAGGACAGCAAGAGACCCAGTACTTC. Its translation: CASSYGQGQQETQYF.

The CDR3 coding sequence is TGTGCCAGCAGTTCCAGGACAGGGGAACAGACCCAGTACTTC. It translates to CASSSRTGEQTQYF. This chain uses TRBV28 with TRBJ2-5; 9 positions agree with TRBD1. CDR3 length: 14 residues. V gave up 4 bases and J gave up 6 bases; unmatched junction bases: 6. Germline assignment: CDR1 MDHEN and CDR2 SYDVKM. Full variable domain (outside the CDR3, taken from reference TRBV28 and TRBJ2-5): DVKVTQSSRYLVKRTGEKVFLECVQDMDHENMFWYRQDPGLGLRLIYFSYDVKMKEKGDIPEGYSVSREKKERFSLILESASTNQTSMYLCASSSRTGEQTQYFGPGTRLLVL.

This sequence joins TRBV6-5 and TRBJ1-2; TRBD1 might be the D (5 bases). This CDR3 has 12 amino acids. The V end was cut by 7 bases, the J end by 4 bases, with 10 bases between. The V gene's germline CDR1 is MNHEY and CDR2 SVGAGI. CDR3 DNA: TGTGCCAGCAACACAGGCCGCTATGGCTACACCTTC. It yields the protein CASNTGRYGYTF.

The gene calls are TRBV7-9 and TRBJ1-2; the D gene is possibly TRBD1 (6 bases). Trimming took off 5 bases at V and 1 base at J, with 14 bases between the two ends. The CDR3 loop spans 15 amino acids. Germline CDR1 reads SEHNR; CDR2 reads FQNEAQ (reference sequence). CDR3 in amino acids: CASSRQDSFNYGYTF. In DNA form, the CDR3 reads TGTGCCAGCAGCAGACAGGACAGTTTTAACTATGGCTACACCTTC.

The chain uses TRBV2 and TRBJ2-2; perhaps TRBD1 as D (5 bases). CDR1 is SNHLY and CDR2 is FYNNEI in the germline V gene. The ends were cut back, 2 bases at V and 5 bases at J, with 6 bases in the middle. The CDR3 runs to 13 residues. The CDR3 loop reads CASSEQGTGELFF. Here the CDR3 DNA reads TGTGCCAGCAGTGAACAGGGAACCGGGGAGCTGTTTTTT. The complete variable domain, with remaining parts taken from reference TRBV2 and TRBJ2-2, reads EPEVTQTPSHQVTQMGQEVILRCVPISNHLYFYWYRQILGQKVEFLVSFYNNEISEKSEIFDDQFSVERPDGSNFTLKIRSTKLEDSAMYFCASSEQGTGELFFGEGSRLTVL.

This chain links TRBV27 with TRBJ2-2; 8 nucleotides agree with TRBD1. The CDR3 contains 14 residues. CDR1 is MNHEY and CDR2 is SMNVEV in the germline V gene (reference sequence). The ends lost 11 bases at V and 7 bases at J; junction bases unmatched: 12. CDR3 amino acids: CACSPGRGHGELFF. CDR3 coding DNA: TGTGCCTGTTCTCCGGGCAGGGGGCACGGGGAGCTGTTTTTT.

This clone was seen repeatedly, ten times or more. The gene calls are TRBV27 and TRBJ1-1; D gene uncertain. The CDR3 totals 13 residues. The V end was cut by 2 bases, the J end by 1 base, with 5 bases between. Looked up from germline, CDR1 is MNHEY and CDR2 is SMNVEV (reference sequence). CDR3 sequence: CASSLAGNTEAFF. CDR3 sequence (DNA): TGTGCCAGCAGTTTAGCAGGGAACACTGAAGCTTTCTTT.

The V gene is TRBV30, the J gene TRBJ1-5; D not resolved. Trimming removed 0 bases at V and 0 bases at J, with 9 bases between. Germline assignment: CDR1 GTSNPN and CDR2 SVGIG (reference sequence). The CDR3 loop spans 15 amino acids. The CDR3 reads CAWSVAGYSNQPQHF. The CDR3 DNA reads TGTGCCTGGAGTGTAGCGGGTTATAGCAATCAGCCCCAGCATTTT.

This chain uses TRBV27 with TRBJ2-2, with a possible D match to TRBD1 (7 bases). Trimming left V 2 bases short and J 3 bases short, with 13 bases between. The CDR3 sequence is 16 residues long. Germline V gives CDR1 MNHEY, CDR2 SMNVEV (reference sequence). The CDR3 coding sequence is TGTGCCAGCAGTTTAAGGGGGGACAGATACACCGGGGAGCTGTTTTTT. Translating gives CASSLRGDRYTGELFF.

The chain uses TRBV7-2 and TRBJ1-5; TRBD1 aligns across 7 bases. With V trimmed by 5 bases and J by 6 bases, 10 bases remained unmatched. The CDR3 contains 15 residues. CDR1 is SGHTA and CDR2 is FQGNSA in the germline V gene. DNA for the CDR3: TGTGCCAGCAGCACCCGACAGGGCTCAGGTCAGCCCCAGCATTTT. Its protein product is CASSTRQGSGQPQHF. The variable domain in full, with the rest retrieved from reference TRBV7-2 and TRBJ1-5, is GAGVSQSPSNKVTEKGKDVELRCDPISGHTALYWYRQSLGQGLEFLIYFQGNSAPDKSGLPSDRFSAERTGGSVSTLTIQRTQQEDSAVYLCASSTRQGSGQPQHFGDGTRLSIL.

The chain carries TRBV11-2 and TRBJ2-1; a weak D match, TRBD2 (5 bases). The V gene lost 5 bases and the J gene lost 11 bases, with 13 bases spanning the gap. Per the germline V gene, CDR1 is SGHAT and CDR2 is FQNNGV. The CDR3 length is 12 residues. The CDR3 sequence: CASSSLWEQQFF. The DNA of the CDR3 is TGTGCCAGCAGCAGTTTATGGGAGCAGCAGTTCTTC.